Given below is one T cell receptor (beta chain) in context. Antigen unknown. V was pared by 4 bases and J by 3 bases, with 13 bases of the junction left unmatched. Germline lookup yields CDR1 SGHRS and CDR2 YFSETQ. This CDR3 spans 16 amino acids. This sample stems from a study of cytomegalovirus exposure and HLA in healthy donors. Repertoires were generated with immunoSEQ multiplex PCR, while TCRdb's copy carries only in-frame clones and drops some. This table has roughly 98,000 clones, approximately 84% appearing once. Separate from the roughly 720-subject first cohort, the roughly 110-subject validation cohort was the one that the donors belonged to. The study's findings and limits: While the bulk of TCR sequences proved rare, some public TCRs turned up in many donors. The study designated roughly 160 TCR beta chains cytomegalovirus-associated.

V gene TRBV5-1 combines with J gene TRBJ2-7, with TRBD1 matching over 7 bases. The sequenced sample was PBMCs. The clonotype comes from a man between 18 and 35 years old in good health and CMV-seropositive. The CDR3 loop reads CASSPPEQGVIYEQYF. As DNA, the CDR3 is TGCGCCAGCAGCCCGCCGGAGCAGGGGGTTATCTACGAGCAGTACTTC.